These 27 T cell receptor beta chains came from one sample sequenced in a study of blood T cell repertoires in COVID-19. Produced via immunoSEQ multiplex PCR; TCRdb's table is partial and in-frame only. This table has some 420,000 clones, roughly nine tenths appearing once. Sequencing input: PBMCs or T cells enriched from blood (not recorded which). The receptors were gathered from a man aged 25 to 40 who had recovered from COVID-19.

The chain carries TRBV7-9 and TRBJ2-1; D perhaps matches TRBD2 (5 bases). The CDR3 covers 14 residues. Germline CDR1 SEHNR, CDR2 FQNEAQ (reference sequence). V dropped 1 base and J dropped 8 bases, with 12 bases sitting between them. Here the CDR3 DNA reads TGTGCCAGCAGCTTAGTCTCGGGGTTCCATGAGCAGTTCTTC. Its translation is CASSLVSGFHEQFF. Based on the CDR3 plus reference TRBV7-9 and TRBJ2-1, the full variable domain is DTGVSQNPRHKITKRGQNVTFRCDPISEHNRLYWYRQTLGQGPEFLTYFQNEAQLEKSRLLSDRFSAERPKGSFSTLEIQRTEQGDSAMYLCASSLVSGFHEQFFGPGTRLTVL.

The chain is built from TRBV7-9 and TRBJ1-2; D is ambiguous. This CDR3 has 15 residues. The ends were cut back, 5 bases at V and 4 bases at J, with 17 bases in the middle. Germline V gives CDR1 SEHNR, CDR2 FQNEAQ (reference sequence). CDR3 sequence (DNA): TGTGCCAGCAGCGCCCAAGGAGGGAGCCCCTATGGCTACACCTTC. It translates to CASSAQGGSPYGYTF.

This chain links TRBV2 with TRBJ1-1, with TRBD1 matching over 9 bases. V shed 0 bases and J 10 bases; nucleotides not matched to a gene: 9. Germline CDR1 SNHLY, CDR2 FYNNEI. CDR3 length: 15 amino acids. The CDR3 loop reads CASSEAIGTGLGAFF. CDR3 sequence (DNA): TGTGCCAGCAGTGAAGCGATCGGGACAGGGCTCGGAGCTTTCTTT. The complete variable domain, with remaining parts taken from reference TRBV2 and TRBJ1-1, reads EPEVTQTPSHQVTQMGQEVILRCVPISNHLYFYWYRQILGQKVEFLVSFYNNEISEKSEIFDDQFSVERPDGSNFTLKIRSTKLEDSAMYFCASSEAIGTGLGAFFGQGTRLTVV.

This clone has a single count. This sequence joins TRBV19 and TRBJ2-1; D is undetermined. The CDR3 runs 14 residues. CDR1 and CDR2 from the germline V gene are LNHDA and SQIVND (reference sequence). Trimming shortened V by 3 bases and J by 0 bases, and 6 bases separated the two germline ends. Here the CDR3 DNA reads TGTGCCAGTAGTATCTTGAGCTCCTACAATGAGCAGTTCTTC. It encodes CASSILSSYNEQFF.

The chain is built from TRBV4-1 and TRBJ2-6; TRBD1 matches 10 bases. The J segment lost 0 bases and the V segment lost 4 bases, leaving 18 bases of the junction unmatched. This CDR3 has 22 residues. Germline V CDR1 and CDR2: MGHRA, YSYEKL. CDR3 region: CASSPSNLKTGGDHSGANVLTF. CDR3 sequence (DNA): TGCGCCAGCAGCCCATCGAATCTCAAGACAGGGGGCGACCACTCTGGGGCCAACGTCCTGACTTTC.

The chain has TRBV29-1 and TRBJ1-2, with D possibly being TRBD1 (6 bases). V was clipped by 4 bases and J by 4 bases, with 10 bases between them. CDR1 is SQVTM, CDR2 ANQGSEA, per germline. This CDR3 region has 12 residues. The CDR3 here is CSVGGRGYGYTF. The CDR3 nucleotides read TGCAGCGTTGGGGGGCGCGGCTATGGCTACACCTTC.

This clone was seen just once. The rearrangement joins TRBV24-1 to TRBJ2-3, with 10 bases lining up with TRBD2. Trimming removed 4 bases from V and 2 bases from J; junction bases left unmatched: 2. Germline V gene data show CDR1 as KGHDR and CDR2 as SFDVKD. This CDR3 is built from 15 residues. CDR3 in amino acids: CATSEGLANTDTQYF. CDR3 coding DNA: TGTGCCACCAGTGAGGGACTAGCGAACACAGATACGCAGTATTTT.

The genes are TRBV7-8 and TRBJ2-1; TRBD2 agrees at 9 bases. After removal of 4 bases from V and 1 base from J, the junction contained 5 bases not matched to a gene. The CDR3 sequence is 16 residues long. Germline lookup yields CDR1 SGHVS and CDR2 FQNEAQ. CDR3 loop: CASSSSAGGSYNEQFF. In DNA form, the CDR3 reads TGTGCCAGCAGCTCCTCAGCGGGAGGATCCTACAATGAGCAGTTCTTC.

V gene TRBV4-1 combines with J gene TRBJ1-6; possibly TRBD1 for D (6 bases). The CDR3 contains 15 residues. The germline V gene has CDR1 MGHRA and CDR2 YSYEKL. Trimming removed 1 base from V and 9 bases from J, with 13 bases in between. DNA of the CDR3: TGCGCCAGCAGCCAAGTTACAGGGATAAGTTCACCCCTCCACTTT. Translated, it gives CASSQVTGISSPLHF.

The chain combines TRBV6-5 with TRBJ1-6; TRBD1 matches 7 bases. The length of the CDR3 is 14 residues. Germline V gene data show CDR1 as MNHEY and CDR2 as SVGAGI. J lost 7 bases, V lost 6 bases, and 6 bases had no gene match. CDR3: CASSAGQHNSPLHF. Written as DNA, the CDR3 is TGTGCCAGCAGCGCGGGACAGCACAATTCACCCCTCCACTTT.

V is TRBV18 and J is TRBJ2-7; D remains unclear. This CDR3 comprises 15 residues. V lost 0 bases, J lost 4 bases, and 13 bases lay in between. CDR1 and CDR2 from the germline V gene are KGHSH and LQKENI. The CDR3 bases are TGTGCCAGCTCACCACCATCCGTCACGAGGTACGAGCAGTACTTC. Its translation is CASSPPSVTRYEQYF.

The J gene is TRBJ1-1, the V gene TRBV2; D may be TRBD1 (5 bases). The CDR3 length is 12 residues. V lost 3 bases to trimming and J lost 6 bases, with 8 bases between them. In germline, CDR1 is SNHLY, CDR2 FYNNEI. CDR3: CASSEGGAEAFF. DNA for the CDR3: TGTGCCAGCAGTGAGGGAGGGGCTGAAGCTTTCTTT.

The chain has TRBV5-1 and TRBJ2-7; 7 bases match TRBD1. The CDR3 spans 16 residues. Looked up from germline, CDR1 is SGHRS and CDR2 is YFSETQ. With V trimmed by 4 bases and J by 5 bases, 15 bases remained unmatched. CDR3 loop: CASSETGSSINHEQYF. CDR3 sequence (DNA): TGCGCCAGCAGCGAGACAGGGAGTTCAATAAACCACGAGCAGTACTTC. Looking up the rest from reference TRBV5-1 and TRBJ2-7 gives the full variable domain: KAGVTQTPRYLIKTRGQQVTLSCSPISGHRSVSWYQQTPGQGLQFLFEYFSETQRNKGNFPGRFSGRQFSNSRSEMNVSTLELGDSALYLCASSETGSSINHEQYFGPGTRLTVT.

The chain joins TRBV7-9 to TRBJ2-2; 13 nucleotides line up with TRBD2. Germline lookup yields CDR1 SEHNR and CDR2 FQNEAQ (reference sequence). The J segment lost 3 bases and the V segment lost 5 bases, leaving 3 bases of the junction unmatched. This CDR3 spans 16 amino acids. The CDR3 sequence is CASSHGLAGDTGELFF. The DNA of the CDR3 is TGTGCCAGCAGCCACGGACTAGCGGGAGACACCGGGGAGCTGTTTTTT. The whole variable domain, remainder taken from reference TRBV7-9 and TRBJ2-2, is DTGVSQNPRHKITKRGQNVTFRCDPISEHNRLYWYRQTLGQGPEFLTYFQNEAQLEKSRLLSDRFSAERPKGSFSTLEIQRTEQGDSAMYLCASSHGLAGDTGELFFGEGSRLTVL.

This clone was detected only once. V is TRBV7-9 and J is TRBJ2-3; unclear D gene. CDR1 SEHNR and CDR2 FQNEAQ come from the germline V gene (reference sequence). V lost 6 bases, J lost 3 bases, and 10 bases lay in between. The CDR3 consists of 13 residues. CDR3 sequence: CASRLEATDTQYF. The CDR3, as DNA: TGTGCCAGCAGACTTGAAGCGACAGATACGCAGTATTTT.

To note about this clone: Other DNA sequences from this sample encode an identical CDR3 as well. The chain couples TRBV12-3 or TRBV12-4 to TRBJ1-6; D call uncertain. This CDR3 is 13 amino acids long. Trimming left V 1 base short and J 9 bases short, with 7 bases between. For the CDR3, the DNA is TGTGCCAGCAGTTTAGGAGGGAGTTCACCCCTCCACTTT. The encoded protein is CASSLGGSSPLHF.

The chain has TRBV19 and TRBJ2-7; D is uncertain. V was clipped by 6 bases and J by 2 bases, with 14 bases between them. The V gene's germline CDR1 is LNHDA and CDR2 SQIVND (reference sequence). The CDR3 runs to 14 residues. CDR3 in amino acids: CASSPPNTAYEQYF. CDR3 bases: TGTGCCAGTAGCCCCCCCAACACAGCCTACGAGCAGTACTTC. The full variable domain, its missing parts supplied by reference TRBV19 and TRBJ2-7, is DGGITQSPKYLFRKEGQNVTLSCEQNLNHDAMYWYRQDPGQGLRLIYYSQIVNDFQKGDIAEGYSVSREKKESFPLTVTSAQKNPTAFYLCASSPPNTAYEQYFGPGTRLTVT.

This clone was counted a single time. The chain employs TRBV19 and TRBJ2-2; 8 nucleotides agree with TRBD1. CDR1 and CDR2 (germline): LNHDA, SQIVND (reference sequence). V was clipped by 1 base and J by 4 bases; unmatched bases: 5. This CDR3 has 16 residues. CDR3 amino acids: CASSIGAGGSTGELFF. The DNA for the CDR3 is TGTGCCAGTAGTATAGGAGCAGGGGGCAGCACCGGGGAGCTGTTTTTT.

The V and J genes are TRBV3-1 (or the pseudogene TRBV3-2) and TRBJ1-1; D is perhaps TRBD1 (5 bases). This CDR3 is 12 amino acids long. Trimming stripped 4 bases from V and 5 bases from J, with 8 bases between. Germline V gene data show CDR1 as LGHDT and CDR2 as YNNKEL (reference sequence). CDR3 DNA sequence: TGTGCCAGCAGCCTAGGGGAAACTGAAGCTTTCTTT. Amino acids: CASSLGETEAFF.

J is TRBJ2-7 and V is TRBV6-5, with a tentative D call TRBD1 (5 bases). Trimming cost V 4 bases and J 1 base, with 11 bases left between them. The CDR3 runs to 14 residues. Germline-derived CDR1 and CDR2 are MNHEY and SVGAGI. CDR3 loop: CASSFPQGSYEQYF. In DNA, the CDR3 is TGTGCCAGCAGTTTCCCGCAGGGTTCCTACGAGCAGTACTTC.

This clone was seen just once. The chain couples TRBV19 to TRBJ2-7; the match to TRBD2 covers 10 bases. This CDR3 has 16 residues. Germline CDR1 and CDR2: LNHDA and SQIVND (reference sequence). The V gene end was trimmed by 2 bases and the J gene end by 4 bases; junction bases not matched to a gene: 8. CDR3 residues: CASSITSGAMRYEQYF. The CDR3 coding sequence is TGTGCCAGTAGTATAACTAGCGGGGCCATGAGGTACGAGCAGTACTTC.

V usage is TRBV10-1 and J usage is TRBJ2-2, with 7 bases matching TRBD2. CDR3 length: 13 amino acids. Germline lookup yields CDR1 WNHNN and CDR2 SYGVQD (reference sequence). The ends lost 8 bases at V and 1 base at J; junction bases unmatched: 1. The CDR3 here is CASASGNTGELFF. The CDR3 DNA reads as TGCGCCAGCGCTAGCGGGAACACCGGGGAGCTGTTTTTT.

V usage is TRBV5-1 and J usage is TRBJ1-1; 8 nucleotides line up with TRBD1. The CDR3 spans 14 residues. Germline CDR1 is SGHRS and CDR2 is YFSETQ. The J segment lost 5 bases and the V segment lost 4 bases, leaving 7 bases of the junction unmatched. CDR3 nucleotides: TGCGCCAGCAGCACCACAGGGGGTCGAACTGAAGCTTTCTTT. Amino acids: CASSTTGGRTEAFF.

The chain uses TRBV5-1 and TRBJ1-1; 7 bases are shared with TRBD1. This CDR3 contains 15 residues. V shed 2 bases and J 5 bases; nucleotides not matched to a gene: 9. CDR1 is SGHRS, CDR2 YFSETQ, per germline. The CDR3 region is CASSLQGTGGTEAFF. The CDR3 nucleotides read TGCGCCAGCAGCTTACAGGGGACTGGTGGGACTGAAGCTTTCTTT. The full variable domain, in which reference TRBV5-1 and TRBJ1-1 provide the parts outside the CDR3, is KAGVTQTPRYLIKTRGQQVTLSCSPISGHRSVSWYQQTPGQGLQFLFEYFSETQRNKGNFPGRFSGRQFSNSRSEMNVSTLELGDSALYLCASSLQGTGGTEAFFGQGTRLTVV.

The count of this clone is one. The sample has other DNA sequences that encode this CDR3 too. This CDR3 is CASSLGGSSSGNTIYF. The CDR3 nucleotides read TGCGCCAGCAGCTTGGGAGGCTCAAGCTCTGGAAACACCATATATTTT. The V and J genes are TRBV5-1 and TRBJ1-3, with D hard to call. The CDR3 has 16 residues. Trimming took 0 bases from V and 0 from J, leaving 10 bases between them. The germline V gene encodes CDR1 SGHRS and CDR2 YFSETQ.

The rearrangement links TRBV11-2 to TRBJ2-2, with 7 positions matching TRBD1. This CDR3 is 15 amino acids long. The germline gives CDR1 SGHAT, CDR2 FQNNGV. Unmatched junction bases numbered 5, after V lost 2 bases and J lost 5 bases. CDR3 DNA: TGTGCCAGCAGCTTATCTACAGGGGTGACCGGGGAGCTGTTTTTT. Protein sequence: CASSLSTGVTGELFF.

The CDR3 DNA sequence: TGCGCCAGCAGTGAGACTAGCGGGAGGGCATACAATGAGCAGTTCTTC. It encodes CASSETSGRAYNEQFF. The rearrangement joins TRBV10-2 to TRBJ2-1, with 13 positions matching TRBD2. With 2 bases clipped from V and 4 bases from J, the junction kept 2 bases outside the gene matches. The germline V gene encodes CDR1 WSHSY and CDR2 SAAADI. This CDR3 has 16 residues.